This entry concerns a single T cell receptor beta chain. Its antigen target is currently unknown. In total, just over 650 healthy bone marrow donors made up the cohort. Cohort members were all nominally healthy when sampled, although unrecorded immune exposures were likely present. The donor was CMV seropositive and was included in the group of 250 to 350 seropositive cohort members. Every donor gave a peripheral blood sample, and the peripheral blood mononuclear cells from that sample were used for TCR beta sequencing. The Qiagen DNeasy Blood Extraction Kit was used to extract genomic DNA from the blood cell samples. V is reduced by 1 base and J by 3 bases, leaving a spacing of 15 bases between them. Taken from the germline V gene, the CDR1 and CDR2 loops are SGHVS and FQNEAQ. Reading from cysteine to phenylalanine, the CDR3 counts 16 amino acids. Only the CDR3 part of the read is kept: 48 bases, read in frame from the first base.

The entry originates in a study of cytomegalovirus exposure and HLA in healthy donors (dated by TCRdb to about 2017). A note on the overall study: In an earlier analysis of under 750 of the donors, 276 Gb of sequence data and 117 million unique TCR beta sequences from approximately 180 million T cells were reported. Roughly 300 gigabases of sequencing data and 80 million or so unique TCR sequences were included in an early release covering about 700 HLA-typed donors. Of the roughly 390 genotyped donors, 81% were placed in the genetic ancestry cluster associated with self-reported Caucasian donors. The study aimed to test whether cataloging public T cell receptors could reveal signatures of past pathogen exposure. Using immunosequencing, the study profiled T cell repertoires from some 670 subjects and related those repertoires to cytomegalovirus serostatus. Along with the roughly 710-subject first cohort, a separate validation cohort of more than 90 different subjects was used. The study combined high-throughput TCR immunosequencing, statistical association of individual TCRs with disease status, and machine learning to predict cytomegalovirus infection status. A later analysis re-examined previously published TCR beta repertoires from more than 550 donors and added high-resolution HLA genotyping to investigate patterns of TCR occurrence. In the later analysis, no new phenotypic data were used to find candidate immune exposures; instead, reliance was placed on TCR beta sequences and their occurrence across donors. An earlier analysis of around 580 of the donors used high-throughput TCR beta sequencing to judge whether each TCR beta V gene segment behaved as functional or pseudogenic. Alongside the repertoire data, information on donor age, sex, ethnicity and CMV serostatus was compiled. In a later genetic analysis, genome-wide SNP genotypes for 398 of the 666 donors were used, and that subset was treated as a discovery cohort. Every discovery cohort repertoire had been produced on one sequencing platform. HLA typing covered class I and class II loci at four-digit resolution. The number of typed donors differed by locus: roughly 629-640 for A, B, C, DRB1 and DQB1; approximately 530 for DQA1; around 610 for DPA1; and roughly 490 for DPB1. Roughly 5 DR-DQ haplotypes were handled as single units for association and clustering because linkage in the cohort was strong. Across 398 genotyped donors of the cohort, an average of roughly 250,000 unique TCR beta nucleotide sequences per donor were sequenced, and roughly a sixth of those sequences were non-productive.

General study outcomes and caveats: According to a later analysis, most CMV-associated TCR beta chains appeared to be HLA-restricted, and the HLA associations seemed to be driven largely by CMV exposure. Only TCR beta chains were sequenced in this cohort, and the absence of alpha or paired-chain data limited detectable features. Compared with the approximately 710-donor mean, donors in an Asian-associated ancestry cluster had fewer N-insertions in productive TCRs, according to a later genetic analysis. A total of fewer than 200 TCR beta chains were listed by the study as associated with cytomegalovirus. The 87-base-pair reads could not distinguish some IMGT-functional V segments, including TRBV6-2 and TRBV6-3, so those segments were excluded. A few of the identified cytomegalovirus-associated TCR beta chains were confirmed in vitro to be specific for cytomegalovirus antigens. In a later analysis, HLA-associated TCR beta chains showed more clonal expansion and lower generation probabilities than non-associated chains that were equally common. The authors suggested that the approach could potentially be extended to other disease states and immunological phenotypes. A further reported finding was that TCR beta sequences accurately predicted the HLA-A and HLA-B alleles for most subjects in the first cohort. Sequencing depth was assumed to be roughly uniform across donors in the presence/absence analyses, though that assumption may not hold. In a later analysis, some 17,000 TCR beta sequences were associated with specific HLA alleles at a false discovery rate of 0.05. In a later analysis, several top co-occurrence clusters were reported to appear linked to parvovirus B19, influenza, CMV and Epstein-Barr virus. Strong co-occurrence of HLA alleles, especially DR and DQ, made assigning TCR associations to individual alleles difficult. Cytomegalovirus status was reported to be diagnosed by the classifier with high specificity and sensitivity in both the original and validation cohorts. The earlier analysis of a few hundred of the donors excluded seventeen rarely observed V segments, including chromosome 9 orphons, because counts were too low. V-gene and J-gene trimming of TCR beta chains was associated with a missense DCLRE1C variant in a later genetic analysis, and the association was replicated in an independent cohort. In an earlier analysis of some 500 of the donors, most TCR beta V segments appeared in productive rearrangements about 87% or about 30% of the time, broadly matching IMGT annotations. For the cohort, immune exposure information was limited to CMV serostatus. The sequencing pipeline was judged likely to have produced a cluster of highly shared sequence variants as a technical artifact. Linkage disequilibrium might explain the correlated functional status among segregating V segments, but an unknown experimental factor could not be ruled out. Most TCR sequences were observed very rarely across donors, whereas some public TCRs were present in many individuals. In a later analysis, TCR association rates were found to vary across HLA loci, with the most associated TCRs seen for DRB1 alleles and the fewest for HLA-C alleles. Because some donors lacked HLA typing at each locus, the association tests relied only on the typed subset.

Library generation was performed with the immunoSEQ multiplex PCR assay. For the multiplex PCR, a mixture combining 60 forward primers for TCR Vbeta segments and 13 reverse primers for TCR Jbeta segments was used. The CDR3 region of rearranged TCR beta genes was amplified from genomic DNA by a multiplex PCR assay. Amplified TCR beta libraries were sequenced as 87-base-pair reads on the Illumina HiSeq System. The paper's processing steps were these. A later analysis counted about 80 million unique TCR beta chains across the 600 to 850 repertoires, and around 12 million of these chains were shared by at least two donors. To remove PCR and sequencing errors, raw reads were error-corrected and collapsed into unique sequences using a nearest-neighbor algorithm that merged closely related sequences. To assign V, D and J gene segments, CDR3 sequences were aligned to IMGT reference sequences. Each retained sequence needed at least a six-nucleotide match to both a V gene segment and a J gene segment. A rearrangement counted as productive if the CDR3 had no stop codons and remained in frame with V and J, and every other rearrangement counted as non-productive. Following IMGT convention, CDR3 was defined as the stretch from the second conserved V-encoded cysteine up to the conserved J-encoded phenylalanine. The earlier analysis of about 560 of the donors excluded any sequence lacking an unambiguous match to a single V gene segment. In an earlier analysis of a few hundred of the donors, a V segment was called functional when productive rearrangements were above 56.7%, and segregating when the standard deviation between donors exceeded 5%. A statistical classification framework was developed to diagnose cytomegalovirus status using the catalog of TCR beta chain sequences. In a later analysis, TCR nucleotide sequences were compared against IMGT/GENE-DB human TR gene sequences so that V and J genes could be assigned. A later analysis assigned CDR3 sequences and most-parsimonious VDJ recombination scenarios with the TCRdist pipeline. A later analysis defined each TCR beta chain by its CDR3 amino acid sequence plus V-gene family, and excluded reads lacking a unique V-gene family. To address suspected cross-contamination and a sequencing artifact, a later analysis removed some 620 highly shared, low-generation-probability nucleotide sequences. In a later analysis, a clonal expansion index was calculated for each public chain from normalized within-repertoire ranks of inferred template counts. In a later analysis, generation probabilities were computed using a VDJ recombination model fitted to out-of-frame rearrangements, and the results were checked against IGoR. Hypergeometric tests were used in a later analysis to score TCR-TCR, TCR-HLA and TCR-CMV co-occurrence, with a repertoire-size bias correction applied to the TCR pairs. False discovery rates were estimated in a later analysis by permuting HLA or CMV assignments 20 times. A later analysis grouped co-occurring TCRs with DBSCAN, adding TCRdist sequence similarity when clustering within HLA-allele-positive subsets. Co-occurrence clustering excluded repertoires with fewer than 30,000 or more than 120,000 public chains, plus five with anomalous nucleotide sharing. TCRdb carries this immuneACCESS record with in-frame sequences only. Its versions omit some clonotypes, under half of them owing to an unresolved V gene in the studies checked, with the rest unexplained. Clone size and the V and J calls come from that table; the DNA yielded D and trimming. The sample's records list about 100,000 clones. The ten top clones hold 5.5% of the sample.

The specimen sequenced was PBMCs. The receptor was isolated from a girl aged 10-17 years in good health and CMV-seropositive. In this chain, TRBV7-8 is recombined with TRBJ1-1; a tentative D match to TRBD1 spans 6 bases. The DNA is TGTGCCAGCAGCTTAGGGGTCGGGGGGGGCGACACTGAAGCTTTCTTT. Translated, it gives CASSLGVGGGDTEAFF.